This is a list of T cell receptor beta chains from one sample in a study of cytomegalovirus exposure and HLA in healthy donors. TCRdb's table, derived via immunoSEQ multiplex PCR, lists solely in-frame clones and lacks some. This table holds 59,000 or so clones, 80% to 90% found once. Sequencing used PBMCs. The receptors were sampled from a woman between 18 and 30 years old in good health and CMV-seronegative. Each CDR3 is given with its conserved first and last residue. A D gene is named only where the DNA matches it firmly. Part of the rows lack a size; the others show once, few, many or a class for expanded clones.

v_gene	d_gene	j_gene	abundance	CDR3aa	CDR3nt
TRBV2	-	TRBJ1-5	-	CAFRRGEGQPQHF	TGTGCCTTCCGTCGCGGTGAGGGTCAGCCCCAGCATTTT
TRBV7-9	-	TRBJ1-1	-	CASSLRTGLGTEAFF	TGTGCCAGCAGCTTACGTACAGGATTGGGCACTGAAGCTTTCTTT
TRBV28	TRBD1	TRBJ2-3	-	CASAGGRTDTQYF	TGTGCCAGCGCAGGGGGCCGCACAGATACGCAGTATTTT
TRBV5-6	-	TRBJ2-1	-	CASSSLGWVRYNEQFF	TGTGCCAGCAGCTCCCTCGGGTGGGTGAGGTACAATGAGCAGTTCTTC
TRBV7-3	TRBD1	TRBJ1-2	once	CASSSGQGESYTF	TGTGCCAGCAGCTCCGGACAGGGAGAGAGCTACACCTTC
TRBV28	TRBD1	TRBJ2-7	-	CASSLSGTGNYEQYF	TGTGCCAGCAGTTTATCTGGGACAGGTAATTACGAGCAGTACTTC
TRBV2	-	TRBJ1-2	-	CASFEEGAANYGYTF	TGTGCCAGCTTTGAGGAGGGAGCCGCTAACTATGGCTACACCTTC
TRBV15	-	TRBJ2-3	-	CATSRALVTDTQYF	TGTGCCACCAGCAGAGCCCTAGTCACAGATACGCAGTATTTT
TRBV30	-	TRBJ1-2	-	CAWSWDMFYHGYTF	TGTGCCTGGAGTTGGGACATGTTTTACCATGGCTACACCTTC
TRBV6-1	-	TRBJ1-1	once	CASSEKQGYTEAFF	TGTGCCAGCAGTGAGAAGCAGGGCTACACTGAAGCTTTCTTT
TRBV18	TRBD1	TRBJ2-2	-	CASSQWTGEAGELFF	TGTGCCAGCTCACAATGGACAGGGGAAGCCGGGGAGCTGTTTTTT
TRBV7-6	TRBD1	TRBJ1-6	-	CASSLGQGGANSPLHF	TGTGCCAGCAGCTTAGGACAGGGCGGAGCTAATTCACCCCTCCACTTT
TRBV13	-	TRBJ2-1	few	CASSSPFRLDRNLIEQFF	TGTGCCAGCAGCTCCCCATTCCGACTAGACCGGAATTTGATTGAGCAGTTCTTC
TRBV4-1	-	TRBJ2-7	few	CASSQRSSGNEQYF	TGCGCCAGCAGCCAACGGAGTTCGGGGAACGAGCAGTACTTC
TRBV30	TRBD1	TRBJ1-4	-	CAQQAGQGRNEKLFF	TGTGCTCAACAAGCCGGACAGGGCAGGAATGAAAAACTGTTTTTT
TRBV5-4	TRBD2	TRBJ2-7	-	CASSSLYSGSYEQYF	TGTGCCAGCAGCTCCCTATATAGCGGGAGCTACGAGCAGTACTTC
TRBV27	-	TRBJ2-7	-	CASSYTANYEQYF	TGTGCCAGCAGTTACACAGCTAACTACGAGCAGTACTTC
TRBV28	TRBD1	TRBJ2-7	-	CASSSGQSHEQYF	TGTGCCAGCAGCTCGGGACAGAGCCACGAGCAGTACTTC
TRBV5-5	-	TRBJ1-6	once	CASSLIQGYNSPLHF	TGTGCCAGCAGCTTAATACAGGGATATAATTCACCCCTCCACTTT
TRBV7-8	-	TRBJ1-5	-	CASSLARSDNQPQHF	TGTGCCAGCAGCTTAGCGAGGTCAGATAATCAGCCCCAGCATTTT
TRBV10-3	TRBD2	TRBJ2-7	-	CAILKAGGYEQYF	TGTGCCATCCTCAAGGCGGGGGGCTACGAGCAGTACTTC
TRBV18	-	TRBJ2-5	once	CASSLQVIGLETQYF	TGTGCCAGCTCACTACAGGTTATCGGGTTAGAGACCCAGTACTTC
TRBV12-5	-	TRBJ2-3	few	CASTGVLSTDTQYF	TGTGCTAGTACGGGGGTTCTGAGCACAGATACGCAGTATTTT
TRBV21-1	-	TRBJ1-4	-	CASSKGRGQGDEKLFF	TGTGCCAGCAGCAAAGGCCGGGGACAGGGAGATGAAAAACTGTTTTTT